The present TCR beta chain was sequenced within a study of response to subunit inactivated influenza vaccine (dated by TCRdb to 2016 to 2018). Some background on the complete study: Deep quantitative T cell receptor repertoire profiling was used in the study to track responses to a trivalent subunit inactivated influenza vaccine.

Receptor libraries were prepared by RT-PCR. The sequencer was an Illumina HiSeq 2500. TCRdb applied fastp at Q25 and MiXCR to the public reads, then kept only in-frame beta chains. Entries are consolidated by CDR3 protein sequence, retaining the most common genes and DNA. A total of 800,000 to 1,000,000 distinct CDR3 sequences appear in this sample, 21% of them only once. 10% of the sample is held by the ten biggest clonotypes. As concerns this clonotype: Its cognate antigen has yet to be identified. The sample holds no much larger clone one base away, and base qualities are not on file.

CDR3 length: 14 amino acids, cysteine to phenylalanine. Only the CDR3 DNA is retained, 42 bases long and in frame from the first base. The trim is 3 bases for V and 7 bases for J, with a gap of 13 bases between the germline ends. The germline V gene provides CDR1 SGHTA and CDR2 FQGNSA. Here is what the overall study found, with its caveats: The authors suggested that each seasonal influenza vaccination may recruit only a limited number of new T cells.

Sample: PBMCs from blood, taken around 5 days after vaccination. The chain is made from TRBV7-2 and TRBJ1-5; the D gene is perhaps TRBD1, from 6 matching bases. The clonotype originates from a man aged 50 or older who received an inactivated influenza vaccine. Donor details come from another sample of the same person, matched by shared clones. The encoded CDR3 is CASSFALRGQPQHF. The sequenced DNA: TGTGCCAGCAGCTTTGCACTGAGGGGGCAGCCCCAGCATTTT. Extended through the reference TRBV7-2 and TRBJ1-5 proteins, this CDR3 yields the full variable domain: GAGVSQSPSNKVTEKGKDVELRCDPISGHTALYWYRQSLGQGLEFLIYFQGNSAPDKSGLPSDRFSAERTGGSVSTLTIQRTQQEDSAVYLCASSFALRGQPQHFGDGTRLSIL.